Listed below are T cell receptor beta chains from one sample, sequenced in a study of T cell repertoires in cytomegalovirus infection. TCRdb called the reads again in MiXCR, with one record for every CDR3 protein. This table has 400,000 or so distinct CDR3 sequences, roughly 18% appearing once. The sample comprised PBMCs. The receptors were gathered from a human donor in good health (CMV status not recorded). Some clones in this sample may be carry-over from other donors' samples. CDR3s leave out the opening cysteine and the closing phenylalanine or tryptophan. D genes are given only for firm matches.

d_call: .
j_call: TRBJ1-4
v_call: TRBV19
cdr3_aa: ASSMQRSATNEKLF

d_call: .
j_call: TRBJ1-1
v_call: TRBV2
cdr3_aa: ASYDSNTEAF

d_call: TRBD2
j_call: TRBJ2-1
v_call: TRBV7-2
cdr3_aa: ASSAGLAGEQF

d_call: .
j_call: TRBJ2-1
v_call: TRBV7-9
cdr3_aa: ASSLSGSTEQF

d_call: TRBD1
j_call: TRBJ1-5
v_call: TRBV28
cdr3_aa: ASSLPGTGYQPQH

d_call: TRBD2
j_call: TRBJ2-6
v_call: TRBV6-6
cdr3_aa: ASRGGGANVLT

d_call: .
j_call: TRBJ1-2
v_call: TRBV3-1
cdr3_aa: ASSQDDRAGWAARGYT

d_call: TRBD2
j_call: TRBJ2-3
v_call: TRBV7-2
cdr3_aa: ASKTGTSGIPSTDTQY

d_call: .
j_call: TRBJ1-6
v_call: TRBV7-9
cdr3_aa: ASSFQGNNSPLH

d_call: .
j_call: TRBJ1-1
v_call: TRBV7-2
cdr3_aa: ASSLVGRPEAF

d_call: TRBD1
j_call: TRBJ1-6
v_call: TRBV6-1
cdr3_aa: ASTYRQGAYNSPLH

d_call: .
j_call: TRBJ1-1
v_call: TRBV11-2
cdr3_aa: ASSPSNTEAF

d_call: TRBD1
j_call: TRBJ1-6
v_call: TRBV12-5
cdr3_aa: ASGSSAGTGMNLSPLH

d_call: .
j_call: TRBJ1-3
v_call: TRBV7-2
cdr3_aa: ASSLEGPTSGNTIY

d_call: TRBD1
j_call: TRBJ1-1
v_call: TRBV14
cdr3_aa: ASSQEDREETEAF

d_call: .
j_call: TRBJ2-7
v_call: TRBV6-1
cdr3_aa: ASSEEPRGYEQY

d_call: TRBD2
j_call: TRBJ2-1
v_call: TRBV19
cdr3_aa: ASSIAPTSALYNEQF

d_call: TRBD1
j_call: TRBJ1-2
v_call: TRBV19
cdr3_aa: ASSIRAGGIYGYT

d_call: .
j_call: TRBJ1-2
v_call: TRBV19
cdr3_aa: ASSIYGGSGYGYT

d_call: TRBD2
j_call: TRBJ2-3
v_call: TRBV7-8
cdr3_aa: ASSLELGGDTQY

d_call: .
j_call: TRBJ1-5
v_call: TRBV25-1
cdr3_aa: ASEGPRPGDWSNQPQH

d_call: .
j_call: TRBJ2-3
v_call: TRBV7-8
cdr3_aa: ASSRRLGSTDTQY

d_call: TRBD2
j_call: TRBJ2-5
v_call: TRBV20-1
cdr3_aa: SARGREWSQY

d_call: .
j_call: TRBJ2-1
v_call: TRBV4-3
cdr3_aa: ASSQDRMDEQF

d_call: TRBD1
j_call: TRBJ2-1
v_call: TRBV28
cdr3_aa: ASRPGAAGGFNEQF

d_call: TRBD2
j_call: TRBJ2-5
v_call: TRBV11-2
cdr3_aa: ASSGWLAGVVETQY

d_call: TRBD2
j_call: TRBJ2-1
v_call: TRBV7-2
cdr3_aa: ASSPRTSGTSEQF

d_call: .
j_call: TRBJ1-5
v_call: TRBV12-3/TRBV12-4
cdr3_aa: ASSRTETQPQH

d_call: TRBD2
j_call: TRBJ2-3
v_call: TRBV7-2
cdr3_aa: ASSLVSGGAKVWKDTQY

d_call: .
j_call: TRBJ1-1
v_call: TRBV15
cdr3_aa: ATSRDTRAWAEAF

d_call: .
j_call: TRBJ1-1
v_call: TRBV10-3
cdr3_aa: AITSDWGGTAEAF

d_call: TRBD2
j_call: TRBJ2-4
v_call: TRBV19
cdr3_aa: ASSPSGGNIQY

d_call: .
j_call: TRBJ1-5
v_call: TRBV28
cdr3_aa: ASRTLTDSGTYSNQPQH

d_call: .
j_call: TRBJ2-1
v_call: TRBV6-2/TRBV6-3
cdr3_aa: ASRLGTYNEQF

d_call: .
j_call: TRBJ1-6
v_call: TRBV5-1
cdr3_aa: ASSQDSGNSPLH

d_call: .
j_call: TRBJ1-5
v_call: TRBV7-6
cdr3_aa: ASSLGREEGGWNQPQH

d_call: .
j_call: TRBJ2-1
v_call: TRBV7-6
cdr3_aa: ASSLSSGLPNNEQF

d_call: .
j_call: TRBJ1-5
v_call: TRBV2
cdr3_aa: ASSELEEQQPQH

d_call: .
j_call: TRBJ2-7
v_call: TRBV20-1
cdr3_aa: SARGASFEQY

d_call: .
j_call: TRBJ2-1
v_call: TRBV7-2
cdr3_aa: ASNMEGRYNEQF

d_call: TRBD2
j_call: TRBJ2-5
v_call: TRBV20-1
cdr3_aa: SARPSGRLQETQY

d_call: .
j_call: TRBJ2-1
v_call: TRBV7-6
cdr3_aa: ASSSVVGFAGDEQF

d_call: TRBD1
j_call: TRBJ2-5
v_call: TRBV10-3
cdr3_aa: AISVGTDLETQY

d_call: .
j_call: TRBJ1-6
v_call: TRBV7-2
cdr3_aa: ASSPSPGGTYSPLH

d_call: .
j_call: TRBJ2-1
v_call: TRBV7-6
cdr3_aa: ASSFGRGGEQF

d_call: .
j_call: TRBJ1-5
v_call: TRBV10-3
cdr3_aa: AISESGAPQPQH

d_call: .
j_call: TRBJ1-5
v_call: TRBV6-5
cdr3_aa: ASGLVGESNQPQH

d_call: TRBD2
j_call: TRBJ2-7
v_call: TRBV7-9
cdr3_aa: ASSISGGAGNEQY